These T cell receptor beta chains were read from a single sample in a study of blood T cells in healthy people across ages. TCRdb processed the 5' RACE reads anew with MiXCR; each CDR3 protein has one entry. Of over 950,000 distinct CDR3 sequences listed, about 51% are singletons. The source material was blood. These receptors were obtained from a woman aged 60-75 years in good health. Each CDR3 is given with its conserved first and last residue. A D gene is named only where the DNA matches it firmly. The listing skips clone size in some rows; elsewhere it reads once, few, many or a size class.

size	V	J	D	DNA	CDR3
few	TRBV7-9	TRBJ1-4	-	TGTGCCAGCAGCCCTGGGAAGGGGAGTCTGGGCTATAATGAAAAACTGTTTTTT	CASSPGKGSLGYNEKLFF
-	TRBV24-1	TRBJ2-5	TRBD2	TGTGCCACCAGTTTAGCGGGACTCCAAGAGACCCAGTACTTC	CATSLAGLQETQYF
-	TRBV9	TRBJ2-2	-	TGTGCCAGCAGCGTATCCGGGGAGCTGTTTTTT	CASSVSGELFF
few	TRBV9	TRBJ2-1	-	TGTGCCAGCAGCGTAGCTGGCAATGAGCAGTTCTTC	CASSVAGNEQFF
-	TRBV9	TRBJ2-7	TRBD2	TGTGCCAGCCGGGGACTAGCGGGAGATTCTTGCTACGAGCAGTACTTC	CASRGLAGDSCYEQYF
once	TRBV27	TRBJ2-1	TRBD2	TGTGCCAGCAGCTTCCGTACAGGACTAGCGGGAGGGGGCGATGAGCAGTTCTTC	CASSFRTGLAGGGDEQFF
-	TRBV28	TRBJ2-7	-	TGTGCCGCAAGCCGGTACATCTACGAGCAGTACTTC	CAASRYIYEQYF
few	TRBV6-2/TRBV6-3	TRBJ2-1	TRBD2	TGTGCCAGCAGTTCCACTAGCGGGGGGTCGTACAATGAGCAGTTCTTC	CASSSTSGGSYNEQFF
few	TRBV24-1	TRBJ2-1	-	TGTGCCACCAGTGATTTGCAACCAAATGAGCAGTTCTTC	CATSDLQPNEQFF
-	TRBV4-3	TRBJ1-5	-	TGCGCCAGCAGCCGACGCGCGGGGGCCCAGCCCCAGCATTTT	CASSRRAGAQPQHF
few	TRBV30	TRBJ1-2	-	TGTGCCTGGAGTGAGAACAGCTTCTATGGCTACACCTTC	CAWSENSFYGYTF
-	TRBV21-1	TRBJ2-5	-	TGTGCCAGCAGCAAAGCTAGGAGGGCCATCCAGGAGACCCAGTACTTC	CASSKARRAIQETQYF
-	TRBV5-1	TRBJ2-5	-	TGCGCCAGCAGCTTCTCCCCGGACAGTCAAGAGACCCAGTACTTC	CASSFSPDSQETQYF
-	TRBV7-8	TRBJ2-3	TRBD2	TGTGCCAGCAGCTTTCGACTAGCGGGACCTTCTAGCACAGATACGCAGTATTTT	CASSFRLAGPSSTDTQYF
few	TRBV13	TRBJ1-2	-	TGTGCCAGCACGAGGGCCGCAACTGGCTACACCTTC	CASTRAATGYTF
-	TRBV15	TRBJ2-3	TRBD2	TGTGCCACCAGCGGAGAGATGGGACTAACAAACACAGATACGCAGTATTTT	CATSGEMGLTNTDTQYF
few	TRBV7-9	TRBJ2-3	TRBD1	TGTGCCAGCAGCTCCAAGGTGGGGACAGTAAAGCATTCGGATACGCAGTATTTT	CASSSKVGTVKHSDTQYF
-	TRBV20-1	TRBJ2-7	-	TGCAGTGCTAGGCTGGGGACCTACGAGCAGTACTTC	CSARLGTYEQYF
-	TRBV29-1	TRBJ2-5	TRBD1	TGCAGCTCTTGGACAGGGGGGAAGACCCAGTACTTC	CSSWTGGKTQYF
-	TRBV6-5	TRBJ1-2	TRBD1	TGTGCCGGCAGTTACCGACAGGGGACGGGGGTTGGCTACACCTTC	CAGSYRQGTGVGYTF
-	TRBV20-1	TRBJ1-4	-	TGCAGTGCTGGGGGGATTTTGGCAGGGATTGAAAAACTGTTTTTT	CSAGGILAGIEKLFF
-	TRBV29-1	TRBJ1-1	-	TGCAGCGTTATAAGGAGTAACACTGAAGCTTTCTTT	CSVIRSNTEAFF
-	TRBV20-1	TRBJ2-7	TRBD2	TGCAGTGCTAGAGGACTAGCGGGAGATATCTACGAGCAGTACTTC	CSARGLAGDIYEQYF
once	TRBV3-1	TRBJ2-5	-	TGTGCCAGCAGCCAAGTGCCCGAAACAGAGACCCAGTACTTC	CASSQVPETETQYF
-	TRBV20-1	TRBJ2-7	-	TGCAGTGCTAGAGCCAATGCCTACGAGCAGTACTTC	CSARANAYEQYF
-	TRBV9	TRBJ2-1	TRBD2	TGTGCCAGCAGCGTAAGAGGAAGGACTAGCGGGGGCAGCTACAATGAGCAGTTCTTC	CASSVRGRTSGGSYNEQFF
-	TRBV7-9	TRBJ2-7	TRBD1	TGTGCCAGCAGGCGCCAGGACAGGGGCTACGAGCAGTACTTC	CASRRQDRGYEQYF
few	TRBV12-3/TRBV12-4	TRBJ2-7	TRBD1	TGTGCCAGCAGTGGGACAGGGAACGAGCAGTACTTC	CASSGTGNEQYF
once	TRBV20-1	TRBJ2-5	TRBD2	TGCAGTGCCCCAGGACTAGCGGGAATCGGAAGAGGACAGCAGTACTTC	CSAPGLAGIGRGQQYF
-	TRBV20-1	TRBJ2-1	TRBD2	TGCAGTGCTAGTCGGGGGGGTGGGCAGTTCTTC	CSASRGGGQFF
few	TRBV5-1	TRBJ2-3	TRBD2	TGCGCCAGCAGCCGTAGCGGGAGGGCCGCAGATACGCAGTATTTT	CASSRSGRAADTQYF
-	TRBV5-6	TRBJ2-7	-	TGTGCCAGCAGCCGTCAGCTAGCGTCCGAGCAGTACTTC	CASSRQLASEQYF
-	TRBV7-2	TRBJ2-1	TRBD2	TGTGCCAGCAGCCCAGCTAGCGGGGGGACCAATGAGCAGTTCTTC	CASSPASGGTNEQFF
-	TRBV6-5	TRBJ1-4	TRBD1	TGTGCCACCTCGGGGGACAGGGGATATGAAAAACTGTTTTTT	CATSGDRGYEKLFF
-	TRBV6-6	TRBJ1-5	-	TGTGTCAGCGGGTACAATCAGCCCCAGCATTTT	CVSGYNQPQHF
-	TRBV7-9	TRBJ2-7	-	TGTGCCAGCAGCTATGATGGGTTGGGCTACGAGCAGTACTTC	CASSYDGLGYEQYF
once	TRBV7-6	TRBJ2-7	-	TGTGCCAGCAGCTTAACCGCCGACACCTACGAGCAGTACTTC	CASSLTADTYEQYF
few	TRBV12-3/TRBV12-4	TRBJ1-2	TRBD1	TGTGCCGGCAGTCTAGGGACAGGTGATGGCTACACCTTC	CAGSLGTGDGYTF
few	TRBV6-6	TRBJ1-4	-	TGTGCCAGCAGTTACTCGATACGGGGGAAGAAGAATGAAAAACTGTTTTTT	CASSYSIRGKKNEKLFF
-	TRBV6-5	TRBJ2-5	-	TGTGCCAGCAGAAAACAGGGCCGGAAAGAGACCCAGTACTTC	CASRKQGRKETQYF
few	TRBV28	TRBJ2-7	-	TGTGCCAGCAGAGCGGGACAGCCGAGACAGTACTTC	CASRAGQPRQYF
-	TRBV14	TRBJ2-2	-	TGTGCCAGCAGCCAAGTTCTCGCCGCCGGGGAGCTGTTTTTT	CASSQVLAAGELFF
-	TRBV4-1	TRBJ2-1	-	TGCGCCAGCAGCCCTCCGGACGGTCTCGGTGAGCAGTTCTTC	CASSPPDGLGEQFF
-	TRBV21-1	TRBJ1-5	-	TGTGCCAGCAATGAATTGGACAGGGGTAGCAATCAGCCCCAGCATTTT	CASNELDRGSNQPQHF
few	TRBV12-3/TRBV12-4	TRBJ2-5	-	TGTGCCAGCAGTAAACTTGGTGGTCGTGAGACCCAGTACTTC	CASSKLGGRETQYF
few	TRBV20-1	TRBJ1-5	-	TGCAGTGCGCCGTCAGGGTGGAATAGCAATCAGCCCCAGCATTTT	CSAPSGWNSNQPQHF
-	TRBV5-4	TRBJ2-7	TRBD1	TGTGCCAGCAGCCCTATGGACAGGGTGAGCGAGCAGTACTTC	CASSPMDRVSEQYF
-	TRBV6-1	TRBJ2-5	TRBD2	TGTGCCAGCAGTCCCCTGACTAGCGGGAGAGGTTTGGAAGAGACCCAGTACTTC	CASSPLTSGRGLEETQYF
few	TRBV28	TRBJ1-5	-	TGTGCCAGCAGGACGGTCCGTAGCAATCAGCCCCAGCATTTT	CASRTVRSNQPQHF
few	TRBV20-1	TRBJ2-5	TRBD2	TGCAGTGCTAGACGTGGACTAGGAGAGACCCAGTACTTC	CSARRGLGETQYF
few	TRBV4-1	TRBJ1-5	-	TGCGCCAGCAGCCACGGGATTAATCAGCCCCAGCATTTT	CASSHGINQPQHF
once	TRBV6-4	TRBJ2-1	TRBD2	TGTGCCAGCAGTGTCGCACTAGCGGGTGAGCAGTTCTTC	CASSVALAGEQFF
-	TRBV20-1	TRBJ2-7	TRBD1	TGCAGTGCTATACGGGACAGGGCGGGCGAGCAGTACTTC	CSAIRDRAGEQYF
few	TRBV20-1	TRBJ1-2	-	TGCAGTGCTAGCAAGATCCCGGGACCGAGGAACTATGGCTACACCTTC	CSASKIPGPRNYGYTF
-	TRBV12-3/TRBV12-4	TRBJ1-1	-	TGTGCCAGCAGTTTAGCCCTGAGTTCGACTGAAGCTTTCTTT	CASSLALSSTEAFF
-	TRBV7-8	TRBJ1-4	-	TGTGCCAGCACCACCCCTTGGGCTAATGAAAAACTGTTTTTT	CASTTPWANEKLFF
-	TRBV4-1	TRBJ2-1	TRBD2	TGCGCCAGCAGCCAAGGCCGTTATAGCGGGAGGGCCATTGCTTATGAGCAGTTCTTC	CASSQGRYSGRAIAYEQFF
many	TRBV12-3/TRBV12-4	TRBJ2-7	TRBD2	TGTGCCAGCAGTTTGACCCTAGCGGACTCCTACGAGCAGTACTTC	CASSLTLADSYEQYF
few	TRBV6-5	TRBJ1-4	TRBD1	TGTGCCAGCACTACTCGGACAGGGAATGAAAAACTGTTTTTT	CASTTRTGNEKLFF
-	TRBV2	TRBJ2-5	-	TGTGCCAGCAGTGCGGCCAGATCGCAAGAGACCCAGTACTTC	CASSAARSQETQYF